Listed here are 27 T cell receptor beta chains from one sample, sequenced in a study of T cell clones after liver transplantation. Measured with immunoSEQ multiplex PCR; TCRdb has only the in-frame clones, and not every one. The sample gives about 15,000 clones, about four fifths of which show up once; roughly 27% is in the top ten. Sequenced here: CD8+ T cells from blood, sampled approximately 43 months after liver transplant. Receptor source: a human patient who received a liver transplant. The graft donor may be the source of some T cells.

This chain joins TRBV19 and TRBJ2-7, with D tentatively TRBD1 (7 bases). V was clipped by 6 bases and J by 4 bases, with 13 bases between them. CDR1 is LNHDA, CDR2 SQIVND, per germline (reference sequence). The CDR3 is 13 amino acids. In DNA form, the CDR3 reads TGTGCCAGTAGCGCAGGGGGGTGGTACGAGCAGTACTTC. Encoded protein: CASSAGGWYEQYF.

This sequence joins TRBV4-1 and TRBJ2-1, with D uncertain. Germline CDR1 is MGHRA and CDR2 is YSYEKL. V was trimmed by 0 bases and J by 4 bases, leaving 4 bases between them. The CDR3 sequence is 13 residues long. CDR3 protein: CASSQDDYNEQFF. The CDR3 region has the DNA TGCGCCAGCAGCCAAGACGATTACAATGAGCAGTTCTTC.

This chain uses TRBV2 with TRBJ2-1; D remains unclear. The CDR3 is 14 amino acids. Trimming stripped 3 bases from V and 0 bases from J, with 6 bases between. CDR1 and CDR2 (germline): SNHLY, FYNNEI. This CDR3 is CASSEQSSYNEQFF. The CDR3 coding sequence is TGTGCCAGCAGTGAGCAGAGCTCCTACAATGAGCAGTTCTTC.

The chain is built from TRBV27 and TRBJ2-7, with 10 bases that match TRBD2. CDR3 length equals 15 residues. J was trimmed by 4 bases and V by 6 bases; bases with no gene match: 9. CDR1 and CDR2 (germline): MNHEY, SMNVEV (reference sequence). CDR3 region: CASRASGSDAYEQYF. The CDR3 coding sequence is TGTGCCAGCAGGGCTAGCGGGAGTGATGCGTACGAGCAGTACTTC.

The rearrangement uses TRBV7-9 and TRBJ2-6, with D perhaps matching TRBD2 (5 bases). This CDR3 spans 17 amino acids. CDR1 is SEHNR and CDR2 is FQNEAQ in the germline V gene (reference sequence). The ends were cut back, 7 bases at V and 4 bases at J, with 20 bases in the middle. The CDR3 DNA follows: TGTGCCAGCACCATCGGGGTCCAGGCGTCCGGGGCCAACGTCCTGACTTTC. It encodes CASTIGVQASGANVLTF.

This chain uses TRBV4-3 with TRBJ1-6, with D perhaps matching TRBD1 (6 bases). This CDR3 is built from 16 residues. The V and J ends lost 0 bases and 7 bases respectively, with 13 bases between them. Germline V lookup: CDR1 LGHNA, CDR2 YSLEER. CDR3 DNA: TGCGCCAGCAGCCAAGACAGGACAGATCCGAATTCACCCCTCCACTTT. Protein product: CASSQDRTDPNSPLHF.

In this sample, this clone turned up a few times. The V call is TRBV6-1, the J call TRBJ2-7; D is perhaps TRBD1 (6 bases). This CDR3 is built from 15 residues. V shed 2 bases and J shed 3 bases, with 14 bases lying between them. CDR1 and CDR2 (germline): MNHNS, SASEGT. The CDR3 loop is CASSERGFVLYEQYF. The CDR3, as DNA: TGTGCCAGCAGTGAAAGGGGGTTCGTCCTCTACGAGCAGTACTTC.

CDR3 in DNA: TGTGCCAGCACCCTCAGCCCTAGTGGCGGTAATCAGCCCCAGCATTTT. This sequence encodes CASTLSPSGGNQPQHF. The rearrangement joins TRBV7-3 to TRBJ1-5, with D hard to call. Germline V gene sequence: CDR1 SGHTA, CDR2 FQGTGA. This CDR3 is built from 16 residues. V was clipped by 7 bases and J by 4 bases, with 20 bases between them.

This clone was seen only once. The rearrangement joins TRBV5-7 to TRBJ1-5; D not certain. TRBV5-7 is assigned to the ORF class and has an uncertain function. The V end was cut by 3 bases, the J end by 6 bases, with 7 bases between. This CDR3 has 12 residues. The DNA for the CDR3 is TGTGCCAGCAGCTCATGGGGTCAGCCCCAGCATTTT. This encodes CASSSWGQPQHF.

The chain is built from TRBV4-1 and TRBJ2-7; 7 nucleotides align to TRBD2. Looked up from germline, CDR1 is MGHRA and CDR2 is YSYEKL. J was trimmed by 7 bases and V by 0 bases; bases with no gene match: 9. The CDR3 covers 15 residues. CDR3 in DNA: TGCGCCAGCAGCCAAGAAGGGAGGGCCCCTTGGGAGCAGTACTTC. This gives the protein CASSQEGRAPWEQYF.

The chain employs TRBV11-1 and TRBJ2-1; a possible D gene is TRBD2 (5 bases). The CDR3 covers 14 residues. Germline loops: CDR1 SGHAT, CDR2 FQDESV (reference sequence). The germline V and J ends were trimmed by 3 bases and 3 bases, with 9 bases remaining between them. The CDR3 loop reads CASSLLRDYNEQFF. The CDR3 DNA reads TGTGCCAGCAGCTTGCTGAGGGACTACAATGAGCAGTTCTTC.

Concerning this clone itself: The junction departs from the called germline gene at one end, perhaps through a read error. The rearrangement links TRBV5-3 to TRBJ1-1; no firm D call. TRBV5-3 is an open reading frame, and its role is uncertain. This CDR3 is built from 14 residues. This CDR3 is CASSLWQTNTEAFF. The DNA of the CDR3 is TGTGCCAGCAGCTTGTGGCAGACGAACACTGAAGCTTTCTTT.

The CDR3 loop is CASSTKGTPYNEQFF. CDR3 DNA: TGTGCCAGCAGTACCAAGGGGACACCCTACAATGAGCAGTTCTTC. The chain has TRBV27 and TRBJ2-1; maybe TRBD1 (6 bases). This CDR3 region has 15 residues. The germline V gene encodes CDR1 MNHEY and CDR2 SMNVEV (reference sequence). Between the trimmed V and J ends, which lost 5 bases and 2 bases, there was a span of 13 bases.

The rearrangement links TRBV29-1 to TRBJ2-1, with D unclear. This CDR3 spans 11 amino acids. The V end lost 4 bases, the J end lost 4 bases, and 5 bases lay between the germline ends. The germline CDR1 and CDR2 sequences are SQVTM and ANQGSEA. In DNA, the CDR3 is TGCAGCGTTGGGGCTTACAATGAGCAGTTCTTC. Translated: CSVGAYNEQFF.

The rearrangement links TRBV5-1 to TRBJ1-2; 11 positions match TRBD1. V shed 0 bases, J shed 3 bases, and the junction held 4 bases outside the gene matches. Germline V gene lookup returns CDR1 SGHRS and CDR2 YFSETQ. The CDR3 is made up of 16 amino acids. The DNA for the CDR3 is TGCGCCAGCAGCTTGGGGACAGGGGGCGCGGACTATGGCTACACCTTC. The encoded protein is CASSLGTGGADYGYTF. The full variable domain, in which reference TRBV5-1 and TRBJ1-2 provide the parts outside the CDR3, is KAGVTQTPRYLIKTRGQQVTLSCSPISGHRSVSWYQQTPGQGLQFLFEYFSETQRNKGNFPGRFSGRQFSNSRSEMNVSTLELGDSALYLCASSLGTGGADYGYTFGSGTRLTVV.

The chain combines TRBV2 with TRBJ2-3; 9 nucleotides line up with TRBD2. Trimming took 2 bases from V and 3 from J; bases not matched to a gene: 6. The germline CDR1 and CDR2 sequences are SNHLY and FYNNEI. The CDR3 length is 16 residues. The CDR3 loop reads CASSESAGGETDTQYF. The CDR3 nucleotides are TGTGCCAGCAGTGAATCGGCGGGGGGGGAAACAGATACGCAGTATTTT.

There are a few counts of this clone. The chain has TRBV4-3 and TRBJ1-2; D may be TRBD1 (5 bases). Between the trimmed V and J ends, which lost 0 bases and 5 bases, there was a span of 16 bases. The germline gives CDR1 LGHNA, CDR2 YSLEER. This CDR3 has 16 amino acids. As DNA, the CDR3 is TGCGCCAGCAGCCAAGAATGGGACTTAGGGTTTTATGGCTACACCTTC. Translation: CASSQEWDLGFYGYTF.

The chain joins TRBV5-5 to TRBJ2-4, with 7 bases aligning to TRBD1. The ends lost 2 bases at V and 6 bases at J; junction bases unmatched: 14. Germline V gives CDR1 SGHKS, CDR2 YYEKEE (reference sequence). The CDR3 contains 17 residues. The CDR3 sequence: CASSFPLRPPGGNIQYF. DNA of the CDR3: TGTGCCAGCAGCTTTCCCTTGAGACCCCCAGGGGGAAACATTCAGTACTTC.

In this sample, this clone turned up once. This chain's CDR3 is CASSELTSGGRFF. The CDR3 bases are TGTGCCAGCAGTGAGCTAACTAGCGGGGGGAGGTTCTTC. The chain combines TRBV25-1 with TRBJ2-1; 12 bases agree with TRBD2. The CDR3 is 13 amino acids. From germline, CDR1 is MGHDK and CDR2 SYGVNS. Trimming removed 3 bases from V and 15 bases from J; junction bases left unmatched: 6.

The chain couples TRBV27 to TRBJ1-2, with TRBD1 matching over 9 bases. The V gene's germline CDR1 is MNHEY and CDR2 SMNVEV (reference sequence). The J segment lost 8 bases and the V segment lost 5 bases, leaving 6 bases of the junction unmatched. This CDR3 is built from 13 residues. CDR3 region: CASSLTGGGGYTF. CDR3 nucleotide sequence: TGTGCCAGCAGTCTCACAGGGGGCGGCGGCTACACCTTC.

V gene TRBV6-7 combines with J gene TRBJ1-2; D perhaps matches TRBD1 (5 bases). TRBV6-7 is noted as an ORF with a role that remains uncertain. Trimming left V 4 bases short and J 2 bases short, with 17 bases between. This CDR3 has 16 residues. This chain's CDR3 is CASSFVTGTGNYGYTF. DNA of the CDR3: TGTGCCAGCAGTTTCGTCACCGGGACGGGGAACTATGGCTACACCTTC.

V is TRBV2 and J is TRBJ2-3, with D possibly TRBD2 on 5 matching bases. Trimming removed 5 bases from V and 2 bases from J, with 14 bases in between. CDR3 size: 15 residues. Germline V gene sequence: CDR1 SNHLY, CDR2 FYNNEI. CDR3 residues: CASSTGVVLTDTQYF. The CDR3 coding sequence is TGTGCCAGCAGTACCGGGGTGGTCCTCACAGATACGCAGTATTTT.

The gene calls are TRBV6-1 and TRBJ1-2; 7 nucleotides align to TRBD1. Trimming removed 8 bases from V and 8 bases from J; junction bases left unmatched: 11. Looked up from germline, CDR1 is MNHNS and CDR2 is SASEGT. The CDR3 has 13 residues. The chain's CDR3 is CASSGQSISGYTF. The DNA of the CDR3 is TGTGCCAGCTCGGGACAGTCTATCTCGGGCTACACCTTC.

V and J are TRBV28 and TRBJ2-2; TRBD1 agrees at 8 bases. Germline trimming cut 6 bases from V and 0 bases from J; bases unmatched to any gene: 9. The CDR3 runs 17 residues. Germline CDR1 reads MDHEN; CDR2 reads SYDVKM. The CDR3 coding sequence is TGTGCCAGCAGATCGGACAGGGCTTTCCCGAACACCGGGGAGCTGTTTTTT. Its protein is CASRSDRAFPNTGELFF.

Written as DNA, the CDR3 is TGTGCCATCAGTTTAACTAGTAACCACGAGCAGTACTTC. It specifies CAISLTSNHEQYF. The chain uses TRBV10-3 and TRBJ2-7, with a possible D match to TRBD2 (5 bases). This CDR3 spans 13 amino acids. Trimming shortened V by 5 bases and J by 5 bases, and 13 bases separated the two germline ends. CDR1 and CDR2 from the germline V gene are ENHRY and SYGVKD.

This clone was detected only once. This rearrangement joins TRBV7-9 to TRBJ2-7; D is possibly TRBD2 (7 bases). V gave up 4 bases and J gave up 4 bases, with 14 bases separating them. This CDR3 region has 14 residues. Germline V lookup: CDR1 SEHNR, CDR2 FQNEAQ (reference sequence). The DNA of the CDR3 is TGTGCCAGCAGCTCCCCGGAGGGGGGGTACGAGCAGTACTTC. Translated, it gives CASSSPEGGYEQYF.

V usage is TRBV9 and J usage is TRBJ2-7; D is unclear. V lost 4 bases, J lost 4 bases, and 6 bases lay in between. Germline values: CDR1 SGDLS, CDR2 YYNGEE. The CDR3 length is 11 residues. CDR3 protein: CASSPGYEQYF. The CDR3 region has the DNA TGTGCCAGCAGCCCAGGTTACGAGCAGTACTTC.